Listed below are T cell receptor beta chains from one sample, sequenced in a study of shared clonotypes between healthy human individuals. The method was immunoSEQ multiplex PCR; TCRdb's version includes in-frame clones alone and lacks a portion of them. Here the sample spans 450,000 to 500,000 clones, 76% being singletons. What was sequenced was PBMCs. These receptors were obtained from a woman aged 40 to 50 in good health. Some clones in this sample may be carry-over from other donors' samples. Both conserved end residues are part of each CDR3. Each record gives: J gene, clone size, CDR3 length, D gene, V gene, CDR3 DNA, CDR3 protein. The D gene is left open where the match is weak. Size tells how often a clone was seen (once, few, many) or the class of an expanded clone, and some rows leave it out.

>TRBJ2-6|NA|18|TRBD1|TRBV19
TGTGCCAGTAGTCCGCCGGGACAGGGGGCTGCTGGGGCCAACGTCCTGACTTTC
CASSPPGQGAAGANVLTF
>TRBJ2-7|NA|11|NA|TRBV2
TGTGCCAGCAGTGAAGCTTACGAGCAGTACTTC
CASSEAYEQYF
>TRBJ2-1|few|14|NA|TRBV5-1
TGCGCCAGCAGCAACACACAGGGTTACAATGAGCAGTTCTTC
CASSNTQGYNEQFF
>TRBJ1-1|NA|10|NA|TRBV19
TGTGCCAGTGGGGGCACTGAAGCTTTCTTT
CASGGTEAFF
>TRBJ1-2|NA|10|NA|TRBV20-1
TGCAGTGCTAGCCGGTTCGGCTACACCTTC
CSASRFGYTF
>TRBJ1-4|NA|14|NA|TRBV7-8
TGTGCCAGCAGTCATACAGACCCCGGGGAAAAACTGTTTTTT
CASSHTDPGEKLFF
>TRBJ2-7|NA|16|NA|TRBV7-2
TGTGCCAGCAGCTCACCAGGGGGGGCCGGGCACTACGAGCAGTACTTC
CASSSPGGAGHYEQYF
>TRBJ2-5|NA|15|NA|TRBV18
TGTGCCAGCTCACCACGGGTAGGGTCGGGCGAGACCCAGTACTTC
CASSPRVGSGETQYF
>TRBJ2-7|NA|17|TRBD2|TRBV5-1
TGCGCCAGCAGCTTGGCCGCGACTAGCGGGACCTCCTACGAGCAGTACTTC
CASSLAATSGTSYEQYF
>TRBJ2-1|NA|13|NA|TRBV2
TGTGCCAGCATGAGGGACACCTACAATGAGCAGTTCTTC
CASMRDTYNEQFF
>TRBJ2-7|NA|15|NA|TRBV7-2
TGTGCCAGCAGCTTAAATGGTGCAGTCTCCTACGAGCAGTACTTC
CASSLNGAVSYEQYF
>TRBJ2-5|once|15|NA|TRBV27
TGTGCCAGCAGTTCGGACAGCACTCAACAAGAGACCCAGTACTTC
CASSSDSTQQETQYF
>TRBJ2-1|NA|16|NA|TRBV12-5
TGTGCTAGTGGTTCGGTCCTCTCCAGCTCCTACAATGAGCAGTTCTTC
CASGSVLSSSYNEQFF
>TRBJ1-5|few|13|NA|TRBV29-1
TGCAGCGTTGCCCCAGGGGGCAATCAGCCCCAGCATTTT
CSVAPGGNQPQHF
>TRBJ1-1|NA|13|NA|TRBV30
TGTGCCTGGTACCGGGGGACCTCCACTGAAGCTTTCTTT
CAWYRGTSTEAFF
>TRBJ2-7|NA|13|NA|TRBV27
TGTGCCAGCAGTTCTCCCCCCCTCTACGAGCAGTACTTC
CASSSPPLYEQYF
>TRBJ2-7|NA|15|NA|TRBV6-5
TGTGCCAGCAGTTACTCGACAGCAGGCGACTACGAGCAGTACTTC
CASSYSTAGDYEQYF
>TRBJ2-7|once|16|TRBD2|TRBV4-1
TGCGCCAGCAGCCATTCCAGCGGGACCGCATCCTACGAGCAGTACTTC
CASSHSSGTASYEQYF
>TRBJ2-7|NA|15|TRBD2|TRBV18
TGTGCCAGCTCACCAAGGACTAGCGGGGTGTACGAGCAGTACTTC
CASSPRTSGVYEQYF
>TRBJ2-7|many|14|TRBD1|TRBV11-3
TGTGCCAGCAGCTTGGGGGACAGGTCCTACGAGCAGTACTTC
CASSLGDRSYEQYF
>TRBJ1-2|NA|14|NA|TRBV27
TGTGCCAGCAGATCGAGGGGTTATAACTATGGCTACACCTTC
CASRSRGYNYGYTF
>TRBJ2-7|NA|15|TRBD1|TRBV6-6
TGTGCCAGCAGTTACGGGGGACAGGGTCGAGGAGAGCAGTACTTC
CASSYGGQGRGEQYF
>TRBJ2-5|once|13|NA|TRBV30
TGTGCCTGGGACGAACTGGTCGGGGAGACCCAGTACTTC
CAWDELVGETQYF
>TRBJ1-5|NA|14|NA|TRBV28
TGTGCCAGCAGGACCGGGACAATCCCGCTGCCCCAGCATTTT
CASRTGTIPLPQHF
>TRBJ2-2|NA|15|NA|TRBV2
TGTGCCAGCAGTGGTAACAGGGCGAGGACCGGGGAGCTGTTTTTT
CASSGNRARTGELFF
>TRBJ1-4|NA|15|TRBD1|TRBV2
TGTGCCAGCAGTGAACTAGGGACAGGCGTTGAAAAACTGTTTTTT
CASSELGTGVEKLFF
>TRBJ2-5|NA|12|TRBD1|TRBV29-1
TGCAGCACTTGGGACAGCCAAGAGACCCAGTACTTC
CSTWDSQETQYF
>TRBJ1-2|NA|15|NA|TRBV30
TGTGCCTGGACTTACGGGGGACTCCTTCCGACTGGCTACACCTTC
CAWTYGGLLPTGYTF
>TRBJ2-7|NA|13|TRBD2|TRBV27
TGTGCCAGCAGTTTAACTAGCGGGTACGAGCAGTACTTC
CASSLTSGYEQYF
>TRBJ2-7|NA|11|NA|TRBV20-1
TGCAGTGCCGACCTCTTTTACGAGCAGTACTTC
CSADLFYEQYF
>TRBJ1-1|NA|12|NA|TRBV10-3
TGTGCCATCATTGGAGAGAACACTGAAGCTTTCTTT
CAIIGENTEAFF
>TRBJ1-1|few|12|NA|TRBV6-5
TGTGCCAGCAACGCGGAGAACACTGAAGCTTTCTTT
CASNAENTEAFF
>TRBJ1-4|NA|14|TRBD1|TRBV28
TGTGCCAGCAGTTGGCCGGGACAGGATGAAAAACTGTTTTTT
CASSWPGQDEKLFF
>TRBJ1-2|NA|12|NA|TRBV21-1
TGTGCCAGGAGCGTCAGGGTGGGCGGCTACACCTTC
CARSVRVGGYTF
>TRBJ1-5|few|13|NA|TRBV6-6
TGTGCCAGCAGTTTCGGGGTGCGCCAGCCCCAGCATTTT
CASSFGVRQPQHF
>TRBJ1-3|few|15|TRBD1|TRBV7-8
TGTGCCAGCAGCTTCGGACAGGGGGTTGGAAACACCATATATTTT
CASSFGQGVGNTIYF
>TRBJ1-2|NA|16|NA|TRBV5-6
TGTGCCAGCAGCTTGAGGTTGATGTGGGATGACTATGGCTACACCTTC
CASSLRLMWDDYGYTF
>TRBJ2-3|NA|14|NA|TRBV7-2
TGTGCCAGCAGCTTAACTAGGGGGACAGATACGCAGTATTTT
CASSLTRGTDTQYF
>TRBJ2-7|NA|15|TRBD2|TRBV18
TGTGCCAGCTCACCGGAGGCTAGCGGGTCTTACGAGCAGTACTTC
CASSPEASGSYEQYF
>TRBJ2-7|few|12|TRBD1|TRBV28
TGTGCCAGCCTGGACAGGGCCTACGAGCAGTACTTC
CASLDRAYEQYF
>TRBJ2-3|NA|17|TRBD2|TRBV10-2
TGCGCCAGCAGAAGAGCGGGAGGGTCCTCTAGCACAGATACGCAGTATTTT
CASRRAGGSSSTDTQYF
>TRBJ2-3|NA|15|TRBD2|TRBV6-4
TGTGCCAGCAGTTCCCTAGCGGGCCCCACAGATACGCAGTATTTT
CASSSLAGPTDTQYF
>TRBJ2-1|NA|13|NA|TRBV19
TGTGCCAGTAGTATTTCCCCCAACAATGAGCAGTTCTTC
CASSISPNNEQFF
>TRBJ1-2|few|15|NA|TRBV5-4
TGTGCCAGCAGCCCTAGCTTATCCGCACACTATGGCTACACCTTC
CASSPSLSAHYGYTF
>TRBJ2-3|once|20|TRBD2|TRBV9
TGTGCCAGCAGCGTAGGGGCTAGCGGGAGATCCACTCGTAGCACAGATACGCAGTATTTT
CASSVGASGRSTRSTDTQYF
>TRBJ1-1|many|14|NA|TRBV19
TGTGCCAGTAGTATACAGGGAGGGAACACTGAAGCTTTCTTT
CASSIQGGNTEAFF
>TRBJ2-3|NA|14|NA|TRBV10-3
TGTGCCATCAGTGAGGACAGCTACACAGATACGCAGTATTTT
CAISEDSYTDTQYF
>TRBJ1-1|NA|14|NA|TRBV12-5
TGTGCTAGTGGTTTGGTGCGGGGGAACTGTGAAGCTTTCTTT
CASGLVRGNCEAFF
>TRBJ2-7|NA|14|TRBD2|TRBV9
TGTGCCAGCAGCGCTAGCGGGAGGTCCTACGAGCAGTACTTC
CASSASGRSYEQYF